This entry concerns a single T cell receptor (beta chain). CDR1 and CDR2 from the germline V gene are SEHNR and FQNEAQ (reference sequence). Between the trimmed V and J ends, which lost 3 bases and 1 base, there was a span of 9 bases. CDR3 length equals 14 residues. The source of the sample is a study of T cell changes during pregnancy in multiple sclerosis. Sequencing used immunoSEQ multiplex PCR; TCRdb keeps in-frame clones, though not all of them. The data contain approximately 93,000 clones, 80% to 95% of them singletons. This chain links TRBV7-9 with TRBJ1-2; D is unresolved. The sequencing used peripheral blood, collected in the first trimester of pregnancy. The receptor's source is a female donor in good health, enrolled as a control in a pregnancy study. Here the CDR3 reads CASSFADINYGYTF. The CDR3 bases are TGTGCCAGCAGCTTCGCAGACATTAACTATGGCTACACCTTC.